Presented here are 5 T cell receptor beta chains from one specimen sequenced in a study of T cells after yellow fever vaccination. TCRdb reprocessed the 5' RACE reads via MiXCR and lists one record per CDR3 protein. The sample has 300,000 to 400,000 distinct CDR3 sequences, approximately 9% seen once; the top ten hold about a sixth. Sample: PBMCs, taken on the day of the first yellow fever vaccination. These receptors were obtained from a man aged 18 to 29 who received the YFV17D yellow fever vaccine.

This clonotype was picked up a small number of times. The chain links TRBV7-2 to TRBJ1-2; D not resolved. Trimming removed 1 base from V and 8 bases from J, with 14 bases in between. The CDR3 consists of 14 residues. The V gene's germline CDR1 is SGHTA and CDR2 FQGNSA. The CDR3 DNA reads TGTGCCAGCAGCTTAGATAGTTCCCCCAGGGGCTACACCTTC. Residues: CASSLDSSPRGYTF.

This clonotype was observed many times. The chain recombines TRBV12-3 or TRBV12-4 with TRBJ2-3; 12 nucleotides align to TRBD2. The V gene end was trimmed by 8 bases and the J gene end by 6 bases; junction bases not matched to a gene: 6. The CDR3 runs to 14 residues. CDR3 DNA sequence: TGTGCCAGCCGACTAGCGGGGGTGGGTGATACGCAGTATTTT. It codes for CASRLAGVGDTQYF.

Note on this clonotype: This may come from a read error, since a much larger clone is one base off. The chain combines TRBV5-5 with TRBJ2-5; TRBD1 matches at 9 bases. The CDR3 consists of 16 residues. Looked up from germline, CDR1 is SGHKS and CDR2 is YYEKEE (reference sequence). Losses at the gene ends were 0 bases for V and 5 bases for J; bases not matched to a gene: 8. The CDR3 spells CASSLAWTGVGETQYF. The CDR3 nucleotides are TGTGCCAGCAGCTTGGCCTGGACAGGGGTTGGTGAGACCCAGTACTTC. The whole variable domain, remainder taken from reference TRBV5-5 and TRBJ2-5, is DAGVTQSPTHLIKTRGQQVTLRCSPISGHKSVSWYQQVLGQGPQFIFQYYEKEERGRGNFPDRFSARQFPNYSSELNVNALLLGDSALYLCASSLAWTGVGETQYFGPGTRLLVL.

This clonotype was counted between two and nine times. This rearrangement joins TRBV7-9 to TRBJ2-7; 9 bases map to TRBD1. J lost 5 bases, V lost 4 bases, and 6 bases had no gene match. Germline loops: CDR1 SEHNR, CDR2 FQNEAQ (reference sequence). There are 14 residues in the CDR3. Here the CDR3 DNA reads TGTGCCAGCAGCTATTCCACAGGGGGCGACGAGCAGTACTTC. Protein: CASSYSTGGDEQYF. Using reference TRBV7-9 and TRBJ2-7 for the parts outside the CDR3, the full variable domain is DTGVSQNPRHKITKRGQNVTFRCDPISEHNRLYWYRQTLGQGPEFLTYFQNEAQLEKSRLLSDRFSAERPKGSFSTLEIQRTEQGDSAMYLCASSYSTGGDEQYFGPGTRLTVT.

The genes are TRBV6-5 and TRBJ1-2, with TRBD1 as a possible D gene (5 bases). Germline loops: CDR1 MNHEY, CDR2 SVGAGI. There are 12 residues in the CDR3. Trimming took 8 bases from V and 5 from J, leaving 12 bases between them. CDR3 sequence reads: CASLGGSYGYTF. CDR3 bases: TGTGCCAGCCTCGGGGGGTCGTATGGCTACACCTTC.